This T cell receptor beta chain was captured by sequencing in a study of blood T cells in healthy people across ages. This clonotype was seen at least ten times. The antigen remains undetermined. Each sample gave at least 6.5 million isolated PBMCs. Whole-study results and caveats: Across the age range, TCR beta diversity per million T cells fell in a roughly linear way.

The authors ran a second PCR of 7 to 11 cycles using a sample-barcoded 5' primer and a J-beta primer mix. A minimum of 2.5 million CDR3-containing paired-end reads was obtained for each sample. In TCRdb, the 5' RACE reads were re-called with MiXCR into one record per CDR3 protein. The profile covers 800,000 to 950,000 distinct CDR3 sequences, with almost 30% appearing a single time and more than 8.5% taken by the ten largest. In addition, the sample was reused for a study of T cells of mothers and their children.

This TCR was sampled from a woman in her 40s in good health. Sequencing input: blood.

The DNA of the CDR3 is TGCAGTGCCCGGCAGGGCAGGGGGAACTATGGCTACACCTTC. This gives the protein CSARQGRGNYGYTF. This chain connects TRBV20-1 to TRBJ1-2; 7 bases agree with TRBD1. The J segment lost 2 bases and the V segment lost 6 bases, leaving 9 bases of the junction unmatched. Germline values: CDR1 DFQATT, CDR2 SNEGSKA (reference sequence). The CDR3 runs 14 residues.